This is a list of T cell receptor beta chains from one sample in a study of blood T cell repertoires in COVID-19. The table came from immunoSEQ multiplex PCR; TCRdb's copy has only in-frame clones and leaves some out. The repertoire has 55,000 to 80,000 clones, approximately 92% of them found once; the top ten carry 2.5% to 3%. Sequencing input: peripheral blood. All receptors derive from a man over 45 with acute or convalescent COVID-19. Both conserved end residues are part of each CDR3. Fields, in order: V gene, clone size, CDR3 protein. The size entry is marked missing in some rows and otherwise reads once, few, many or a size class.

TRBV15 NA CATSRGPGEGEQFF
TRBV7-8 NA CASSLVRALLEGEQFF
TRBV19 NA CASSKLAGARNEQFF
TRBV19 NA CASRMGHTNTGELFF
TRBV6-5 NA CASSYSYTGETEAFF
TRBV30 once CAWSGSPAGVYEQYF
TRBV24-1 NA CATSDQPGLLGNEQFF
TRBV5-7 NA CASRAQPKYSNQPQHF
TRBV9 NA CASSVGAGEYNSPLHF
TRBV28 NA CASSLRGDSHYTF
TRBV28 once CASSPQTVSGYTF
TRBV18 NA CASSPLLISDGGDTEAFF
TRBV25-1 NA CASSEVESYGYTF
TRBV9 NA CASSVGTAYSGNTIYF
TRBV19 NA CASSAPAGEVDQPQHF
TRBV27 NA CASSLGFGRNYEQYF
TRBV12-3/TRBV12-4 NA CASSLLRQSPLFF
TRBV7-9 NA CASRSGNEQGKYTF
TRBV24-1 NA CATSDTRTGNEQFF
TRBV28 NA CASSLDSSNQPQHF
TRBV5-4 once CASSFTGTDNSPLHF
TRBV30 NA CAWSVRRQGQREKLFF
TRBV28 NA CASSSLYEQYF
TRBV3-1/TRBV3-2 NA CASSQDHRRAYEQYF
TRBV12-5 once CATTDRNTEAFF
TRBV2 NA CASSELGQGRQETQYF
TRBV6-6 NA CASSLVRAGAGVGYNEQFF
TRBV7-3 once CASSPPLAPIHEQFF